The 24 T cell receptor beta chains presented below share a single source sample, sequenced in a study of T cell responses to AZD1222 COVID-19 vaccine. TCRdb's copy holds only in-frame clones and misses some; the assay was immunoSEQ multiplex PCR. In the table there are over 95,000 clones, roughly nine tenths of which are singletons. The specimen comprised peripheral blood, sampled 28 days after the second AZD1222 dose. These receptors were collected from an adult who received the AZD1222 COVID-19 vaccine.

The V call is TRBV9, the J call TRBJ1-2; TRBD1 matches at 7 bases. Losses at the gene ends were 4 bases for V and 4 bases for J; bases not matched to a gene: 10. This CDR3 has 15 residues. CDR1 and CDR2 (germline): SGDLS, YYNGEE. The CDR3 protein is CASSQTGTAFYGYTF. The CDR3, as DNA: TGTGCCAGCAGCCAAACCGGGACAGCTTTCTATGGCTACACCTTC.

This clone was detected only once. This chain uses TRBV11-2 with TRBJ2-2; tentatively, D is TRBD1 (6 bases). CDR3 size: 16 residues. V was clipped by 6 bases and J by 4 bases, with 18 bases between them. Germline CDR1 reads SGHAT; CDR2 reads FQNNGV. CDR3 region: CASSYNRDPSTGELFF. CDR3 bases: TGTGCCAGCAGTTACAACAGGGATCCGAGCACCGGGGAGCTGTTTTTT.

This CDR3 is CASSRTRNEKLFF. The CDR3 DNA is TGTGCCAGCAGCCGGACGCGGAATGAAAAACTGTTTTTT. The chain uses TRBV11-1 and TRBJ1-4; D is undetermined. The CDR3 totals 13 residues. Trimming took 5 bases from V and 5 from J, leaving 9 bases between them. CDR1 SGHAT and CDR2 FQDESV come from the germline V gene (reference sequence).

The chain employs TRBV5-1 and TRBJ2-1; D is ambiguous. The length of the CDR3 is 15 residues. CDR1 and CDR2 from the germline V gene are SGHRS and YFSETQ. Trimming took 3 bases from V and 0 from J, leaving 10 bases between them. The CDR3 is CASSWVFSSYNEQFF. The CDR3, as DNA: TGCGCCAGCAGCTGGGTCTTCAGCTCCTACAATGAGCAGTTCTTC.

The CDR3 protein is CASKGTYEQYF. In DNA form, the CDR3 reads TGTGCCAGTAAGGGAACCTACGAGCAGTACTTC. The chain uses TRBV19 and TRBJ2-7, with D hard to call. V dropped 7 bases and J dropped 2 bases, with 6 bases sitting between them. The CDR3 has 11 residues. From germline, CDR1 is LNHDA and CDR2 SQIVND (reference sequence).

V gene TRBV19 combines with J gene TRBJ1-4; 8 positions agree with TRBD1. Germline assignment: CDR1 LNHDA and CDR2 SQIVND (reference sequence). V shed 3 bases, J shed 5 bases, and the junction held 5 bases outside the gene matches. This CDR3 region has 15 residues. Here the CDR3 reads CASSIRDRTNEKLFF. In DNA, the CDR3 is TGTGCCAGTAGTATTCGGGACAGGACAAATGAAAAACTGTTTTTT.

V is TRBV30 and J is TRBJ2-1; a weak D match, TRBD2 (6 bases). This CDR3 is 14 amino acids long. Germline V gene lookup returns CDR1 GTSNPN and CDR2 SVGIG (reference sequence). V lost 1 base to trimming and J lost 4 bases, with 11 bases between them. CDR3 loop: CAWSAGLVYNEQFF. CDR3 nucleotide sequence: TGTGCCTGGAGTGCGGGACTGGTTTACAATGAGCAGTTCTTC.

The V gene is TRBV10-1, the J gene TRBJ2-7; 8 bases are a match to TRBD1. With 6 bases clipped from V and 4 bases from J, the junction kept 5 bases outside the gene matches. The CDR3 has 13 amino acids. CDR1 is WNHNN, CDR2 SYGVQD, per germline (reference sequence). The CDR3, as DNA: TGCGCCAGCAGCCGGGACAGGACATACGAGCAGTACTTC. Protein product: CASSRDRTYEQYF.

V gene TRBV23-1 combines with J gene TRBJ1-1; a weak D match, TRBD1 (6 bases). TRBV23-1 falls under the ORF class, with uncertain function. V was pared by 7 bases and J by 3 bases, with 24 bases between. This CDR3 contains 17 residues. The CDR3 here is CASTPTKDTGKDTEAFF. In DNA form, the CDR3 reads TGCGCCAGCACACCCACGAAAGACACAGGGAAGGACACTGAAGCTTTCTTT.

The J gene is TRBJ2-1, the V gene TRBV7-2, with 12 bases lining up with TRBD2. The germline V gene has CDR1 SGHTA and CDR2 FQGNSA. With 3 bases clipped from V and 7 bases from J, the junction kept 4 bases outside the gene matches. This CDR3 comprises 15 residues. The CDR3 nucleotides are TGTGCCAGCAGCTTTGCTAGCGGGAGGGGGAATGAGCAGTTCTTC. Translation: CASSFASGRGNEQFF.

This chain uses TRBV28 with TRBJ1-2; 7 bases map to TRBD1. The V segment lost 5 bases and the J segment 2 bases; nucleotides outside the gene matches: 11. This CDR3 spans 16 amino acids. The V gene's germline CDR1 is MDHEN and CDR2 SYDVKM. CDR3 in DNA: TGTGCCAGCAGTCAGCCCGCCGGGACAGCAAACTATGGCTACACCTTC. Its protein is CASSQPAGTANYGYTF.

This clone showed up just once. This chain uses TRBV14 with TRBJ2-5; D gene uncertain. The CDR3 has 13 residues. Trimming stripped 1 base from V and 2 bases from J, with 5 bases between. Germline lookup yields CDR1 SGHDN and CDR2 FVKESK. The CDR3 nucleotides are TGTGCCAGCAGCCAAGCCCCACAAGAGACCCAGTACTTC. Its translation: CASSQAPQETQYF. The variable domain in full, with the rest retrieved from reference TRBV14 and TRBJ2-5, is EAGVTQFPSHSVIEKGQTVTLRCDPISGHDNLYWYRRVMGKEIKFLLHFVKESKQDESGMPNNRFLAERTGGTYSTLKVQPAELEDSGVYFCASSQAPQETQYFGPGTRLLVL.

This clone was observed a single time. The V call is TRBV6-2 or TRBV6-3, the J call TRBJ1-5, with D possibly matching TRBD1 (5 bases). Germline CDR1 and CDR2: MNHEY and SVGEGT. Trimming stripped 5 bases from V and 0 bases from J, with 11 bases between. The CDR3 covers 15 residues. The CDR3 here is CASSTGTASNQPQHF. Written as DNA, the CDR3 is TGTGCCAGCAGTACCGGGACGGCTAGCAATCAGCCCCAGCATTTT.

The chain combines TRBV19 with TRBJ1-2; 9 bases line up with TRBD1. This CDR3 is built from 14 residues. The germline gives CDR1 LNHDA, CDR2 SQIVND (reference sequence). Unmatched junction bases numbered 5, after V lost 5 bases and J lost 4 bases. The CDR3: CASSPQGAGYGYTF. The DNA of the CDR3 is TGTGCCAGTAGTCCACAGGGGGCTGGCTATGGCTACACCTTC.

The rearrangement joins TRBV2 to TRBJ2-2; TRBD2 might be the D (7 bases). The CDR3 has 16 amino acids. Germline-derived CDR1 and CDR2 are SNHLY and FYNNEI. V lost 6 bases to trimming and J lost 2 bases, with 16 bases between them. The chain's CDR3 is CASSRSGTLNTGELFF. Here the CDR3 DNA reads TGTGCCAGCAGCCGGAGCGGGACACTAAACACCGGGGAGCTGTTTTTT.

The rearrangement links TRBV30 to TRBJ1-2; possible D gene TRBD1, 6 bases. The CDR3 loop spans 13 amino acids. Trimming removed 8 bases from V and 4 bases from J, with 17 bases in between. Germline-derived CDR1 and CDR2 are GTSNPN and SVGIG (reference sequence). As DNA, the CDR3 is TGTGCCCACATGGACAGACAACCCTATGGCTACACCTTC. Its protein product is CAHMDRQPYGYTF.

The rearrangement links TRBV3-1 (or the pseudogene TRBV3-2) to TRBJ1-2, with TRBD1 matching 12 bases. Germline-derived CDR1 and CDR2 are LGHDT and YNNKEL (reference sequence). The CDR3 covers 15 residues. V was clipped by 5 bases and J by 6 bases; unmatched bases: 7. CDR3 coding DNA: TGTGCCAGCAGCTCTGGGACAGGGGGCATCGATGGCTACACCTTC. This encodes CASSSGTGGIDGYTF.

This clone showed up just a few times. The gene calls are TRBV6-2 or TRBV6-3 and TRBJ2-1; tentative D call: TRBD2 (6 bases). This CDR3 spans 16 amino acids. The germline V gene has CDR1 MNHEY and CDR2 SVGEGT. Between the trimmed V and J ends, which lost 4 bases and 9 bases, there was a span of 22 bases. The CDR3 DNA sequence: TGTGCCAGCAGTTCTCGGCTAACACTAGCTGGGGTTGAGCAGTTCTTC. Encoded protein: CASSSRLTLAGVEQFF.

This chain joins TRBV18 and TRBJ2-2; TRBD1 aligns across 8 bases. This CDR3 comprises 15 residues. The trim removed 5 bases at V and 2 bases at J, leaving 4 bases unmatched. Germline V gene sequence: CDR1 KGHSH, CDR2 LQKENI. The CDR3 is CASSGDRSNTGELFF. CDR3 sequence (DNA): TGTGCCAGCTCAGGGGACAGGAGCAACACCGGGGAGCTGTTTTTT.

The chain uses TRBV11-2 and TRBJ2-7; no reliable D call. Trimming took 3 bases from V and 0 from J, leaving 6 bases between them. Germline V CDR1 and CDR2: SGHAT, FQNNGV. This CDR3 contains 13 residues. CDR3 sequence (DNA): TGTGCCAGCAGCTTTTGGAGCTCCTACGAGCAGTACTTC. Translating it yields CASSFWSSYEQYF.

This chain uses TRBV25-1 with TRBJ2-1; the D call may be TRBD1 or TRBD2 (5 bases each). CDR3 size: 16 residues. Germline CDR1 is MGHDK and CDR2 is SYGVNS. V lost 4 bases to trimming and J lost 0 bases, with 13 bases between them. The CDR3 is CASSVPGPSSYNEQFF. The CDR3 DNA follows: TGTGCCAGCAGTGTCCCGGGACCGAGCTCCTACAATGAGCAGTTCTTC.

Here the CDR3 DNA reads TGTGCCAGCCGAAGGACAGTTAACACTGAAGCTTTCTTT. As protein: CASRRTVNTEAFF. This rearrangement joins TRBV6-5 to TRBJ1-1; tentatively, D is TRBD1 (6 bases). The V gene lost 8 bases and the J gene lost 2 bases, with 12 bases spanning the gap. Germline V CDR1 and CDR2: MNHEY, SVGAGI. The CDR3 is 13 residues long.

This sequence joins TRBV5-1 and TRBJ2-5, with D maybe TRBD2 (7 bases). The CDR3 has 15 residues. Trimming removed 3 bases from V and 3 bases from J, with 15 bases in between. The germline V gene has CDR1 SGHRS and CDR2 YFSETQ. The CDR3 is CASSSGGRREETQYF. Here the CDR3 DNA reads TGCGCCAGCAGCTCCGGGGGGCGGAGGGAAGAGACCCAGTACTTC.

V usage is TRBV28 and J usage is TRBJ2-2; 10 nucleotides match TRBD2. The J segment lost 3 bases and the V segment lost 5 bases, leaving 6 bases of the junction unmatched. The CDR3 has 16 amino acids. Germline V gene data show CDR1 as MDHEN and CDR2 as SYDVKM. CDR3 in DNA: TGTGCCAGCAGTCCCTCAAGCGGGAGGGACACCGGGGAGCTGTTTTTT. The encoded protein is CASSPSSGRDTGELFF.